This T cell receptor (beta chain) was obtained from a study of Graves' ophthalmopathy and Graves' hyperthyroidism. Only a few counts were recorded for this clonotype. The antigen is unknown. Hyperthyroidism patients, aged 18 to 65, were newly diagnosed, under 2 months' duration. Overall study results and limits: The model predicted progression of ophthalmopathy with a sensitivity of about 70%, and its specificity was about 76%. A model of 13 signatures distinguished ophthalmopathy from stable hyperthyroidism at approximately 90% sensitivity and roughly 80% specificity. Blood samples also showed most expanded thyroid clonotypes exceeding 0.001 frequency.

The authors amplified TCR beta CDR3 regions from RNA transcripts. Second-round multiplex PCR followed a first-round RT-PCR using HTBI primers. MiXCR, applied by TCRdb to the multiplex PCR reads, yields one record per CDR3 protein. The table has a few hundred thousand distinct CDR3 sequences, 15% seen once. This sequence was found in a woman under 30 with stable Graves' hyperthyroidism. The specimen was peripheral blood.

The CDR3 here is CASSRSGDSAYEQYF. As DNA, the CDR3 is TGTGCCAGCAGCCGGTCCGGGGACAGCGCCTACGAGCAGTACTTC. The chain employs TRBV11-3 and TRBJ2-7, with TRBD1 matching 7 bases. The CDR3 has 15 amino acids. Germline V lookup: CDR1 SGHNT, CDR2 YENEEA. J gave up 2 bases and V 5 bases, and 9 bases lay outside the gene matches.